The following is a T cell receptor (beta chain) sequence with its context. Its antigen is currently not known. No per-base quality is available; no much larger clone lies one base away. Between the V and J ends, shortened by 0 bases and 2 bases respectively, the junction contains 11 bases. Based on the germline V gene, the CDR1 and CDR2 sequences are SGHRS and YFSETQ. The CDR3, cysteine through phenylalanine, is 15 amino acids long. The kept DNA is CDR3 alone, 45 bases in frame from the first base. The data originate from a study of T cell responses to AZD1222 COVID-19 vaccine (dated by TCRdb to the early 2020s). As for the study more broadly: AZD1222 recipients whose second dose came at about 4 weeks and those whose second dose came at about 12 weeks were combined into one group, since spike-specific TCR depth and breadth did not differ between the two schedules. Trial participants were enrolled by age into subgroups of 18-55, 56-69 and 70-plus years, and around 150, 28 and 57 TCR-sequenced participants, respectively, were included in these subgroups. TCR sequencing covered over 230 trial participants: some 210 given two doses of AZD1222 and 26 given two doses of MenACWY control vaccine.

On the study overall, not on this receptor specifically: The vaccine-associated CD4 TCRs covered the entire spike protein, and the dominant responses fell in regions 160-218 and 743-854. After two AZD1222 doses, both the breadth and the depth of spike-specific TCRs were significantly higher than at day 0 and than in MenACWY recipients. Reportedly, close to half of the unique spike-specific TCRs recognized epitopes lying outside the regions that are mutated in the B.1.351 and B.1.1.7 variants. Because no day 14 peak-response samples were available, repertoires were characterized only after the peak T cell response. In the small 56-69-year group, the increase in depth fell short of significance, most likely because of low power. Participants were mostly white British, with more females than males. The authors suggested clonal diversity may have been underestimated. Only six AZD1222 recipients were SARS-CoV-2 seropositive at baseline, limiting conclusions about previously exposed vaccinees.

This sample's time point label indicates: baseline before first vaccination. The vaccinee samples were drawn from two UK trials, COV001 and COV002, one of which was a single-blind randomized controlled phase 2/3 trial testing AZD1222 (ChAdOx1 nCoV-19) in healthy adults. Trial participant PBMC samples were collected at day 0 and day 28 after the second dose for TCRbeta chain sequencing. The CDR3 regions of human TCRbeta chains were analyzed by immunosequencing. On the authors' methods: Repertoire TCRs were matched against a reference library of SARS-CoV-2-specific TCRs generated with the MIRA antigen-specificity platform. Breadth was defined as the fraction of unique TCRs that were SARS-CoV-2-associated, and depth was defined as the fraction of total T cells that were SARS-CoV-2-associated. Using the MIRA data, each spike-specific TCR was mapped to the spike region that the TCR reacts to and placed in a CD4 or CD8 class. Log10-transformed breadth and depth values were compared by one-way ANOVA with Sidak's multiple comparisons tests. TCRdb holds this immuneACCESS table with in-frame rearrangements only. Some clones are missing; in checked studies, unresolved V genes explain under half, and the rest has no known cause. V and J calls and clone size follow that table, whereas D and trimming were derived from the DNA. Within this sample are more than 100,000 clones, with about nine tenths of them counted one time only. The ten top clones hold roughly 1.5% of the sample.

The rearrangement combines TRBV5-1 with TRBJ1-2; the best D guess is TRBD1, with 5 bases matching. Material: peripheral blood, obtained on day 0 of AZD1222 vaccination. The receptor was isolated from an adult in good health. In nucleotide form, the sequence is TGCGCCAGCAGCTTGGATCAGGGAACAAACTATGGCTACACCTTC. It encodes CASSLDQGTNYGYTF.